This entry lists 26 T cell receptor beta chains sequenced from one sample in a study of cytomegalovirus exposure and HLA in healthy donors (dated by TCRdb to 2016 to 2017). Library preparation was by the immunoSEQ multiplex PCR assay. The multiplex PCR relied on a mix of 60 forward primers for TCR Vbeta segments and 13 reverse primers for TCR Jbeta segments. The immuneACCESS repertoire file appears here via TCRdb, limited to in-frame rearrangements. These files lack a portion of the clones; in checked studies, under half of the deficit traces to unresolved V genes, and the cause of the others is not known. Across this sample there are 130,000 to 150,000 clones, with around 79% seen only once. The ten largest account for 1.7% of the sample. The sample consisted of PBMCs. The receptors come from a woman younger than 45 in good health and CMV-seronegative.

Only a few counts were recorded for this clone. The rearrangement uses TRBV27 and TRBJ1-2, with D tentatively TRBD1 (6 bases). With 0 bases removed from V and 8 bases from J, the gap between germline ends came to 13 bases. Germline V lookup: CDR1 MNHEY, CDR2 SMNVEV (reference sequence). The CDR3 length is 14 residues. DNA of the CDR3: TGTGCCAGCAGTTTATCGATAAAGGGGGAGGGCTACACCTTC. Residues: CASSLSIKGEGYTF.

The V call is TRBV6-5, the J call TRBJ1-1, with a possible D match to TRBD1 (6 bases). V was shortened by 5 bases and J by 7 bases, with 8 bases between the two germline ends. The CDR3 loop spans 11 amino acids. Germline-derived CDR1 and CDR2 are MNHEY and SVGAGI. The CDR3 region is CASSGQSEAFF. The CDR3 coding sequence is TGTGCCAGCAGTGGACAGAGTGAAGCTTTCTTT.

The chain recombines TRBV5-1 with TRBJ2-5, with 11 bases fitting TRBD1. The V segment lost 0 bases and the J segment 5 bases; nucleotides outside the gene matches: 3. Germline V gene sequence: CDR1 SGHRS, CDR2 YFSETQ. The CDR3 sequence is 15 residues long. DNA of the CDR3: TGCGCCAGCAGCTTGGCGGGACAGGGGGTGGAGACCCAGTACTTC. Residues: CASSLAGQGVETQYF.

The V gene is TRBV2, the J gene TRBJ1-1; 7 bases map to TRBD1. Losses at the gene ends were 4 bases for V and 5 bases for J; bases not matched to a gene: 10. Germline V lookup: CDR1 SNHLY, CDR2 FYNNEI. CDR3 length equals 15 residues. CDR3 in DNA: TGTGCCAGCAGTGGATCCAGGGGGTTGCGGACTGAAGCTTTCTTT. Amino acids: CASSGSRGLRTEAFF.

The CDR3 reads CASSSLAGGYNEQFF. The DNA for the CDR3 is TGTGCCAGCAGCTCCCTAGCGGGGGGCTACAATGAGCAGTTCTTC. The chain uses TRBV11-1 and TRBJ2-1; 11 bases are a match to TRBD2. Germline CDR1 SGHAT, CDR2 FQDESV (reference sequence). The V and J ends lost 4 bases and 3 bases, in that order; junction bases with no gene match: 2. This CDR3 spans 15 amino acids.

The chain recombines TRBV5-6 with TRBJ1-2, with TRBD1 matching 7 bases. This CDR3 is 14 amino acids long. Germline V CDR1 and CDR2: SGHDT, YYEEEE. Trimming at V came to 5 bases and at J to 3 bases, leaving 7 bases not matched to a gene. CDR3 coding DNA: TGTGCCAGCAGATATAAACAGGGGTACTATGGCTACACCTTC. Amino acids: CASRYKQGYYGYTF.

This chain uses TRBV11-2 with TRBJ1-1; 9 nucleotides align to TRBD1. CDR1 and CDR2 from the germline V gene are SGHAT and FQNNGV. There are 15 residues in the CDR3. V lost 1 base to trimming and J lost 4 bases; unmatched junction nucleotides: 4. CDR3 DNA sequence: TGTGCCAGCAGCTTAGGTGTGACAGGGGGCACTGAAGCTTTCTTT. It encodes CASSLGVTGGTEAFF.

The chain uses TRBV13 and TRBJ2-7; D is possibly TRBD1 (5 bases). Germline lookup yields CDR1 PRHDT and CDR2 FYEKMQ (reference sequence). V lost 3 bases and J lost 0, with 18 bases in between. CDR3 length equals 17 residues. CDR3 nucleotides: TGTGCCAGCAGCTTTTCCAGGGAAGGGTCTACCTCCTACGAGCAGTACTTC. As protein: CASSFSREGSTSYEQYF.

The chain carries TRBV11-2 and TRBJ2-5; 9 bases line up with TRBD2. Unmatched junction bases numbered 12, after V lost 5 bases and J lost 5 bases. The germline V gene has CDR1 SGHAT and CDR2 FQNNGV. This CDR3 spans 16 amino acids. The CDR3, as DNA: TGTGCCAGCAGCCCAAGTAGCGGGGGACCCGGGGAGACCCAGTACTTC. Residues: CASSPSSGGPGETQYF.

The chain joins TRBV5-1 to TRBJ1-1; the D gene is possibly TRBD1 (6 bases). The CDR3 is 13 residues long. Trimming removed 5 bases at V and 3 bases at J, with 11 bases between. CDR1 is SGHRS and CDR2 is YFSETQ in the germline V gene. CDR3 DNA sequence: TGCGCCAGCAGGGTTCCAGGGGACACTGAAGCTTTCTTT. Amino acids: CASRVPGDTEAFF.

Concerning this clone: Other nucleotide sequences from this sample produce the same CDR3. This chain links TRBV4-2 with TRBJ1-1; perhaps TRBD1 as D (5 bases). There are 15 residues in the CDR3. Per germline, CDR1 LGHNA and CDR2 YNFKEQ. With 1 base removed from V and 1 base from J, the gap between germline ends came to 10 bases. CDR3 DNA: TGTGCCAGCAGCCAAGGTCAGGGTGGGAACACTGAAGCTTTCTTT. Its translation: CASSQGQGGNTEAFF.

The V call is TRBV6-1, the J call TRBJ2-7, with 7 bases that match TRBD1. The CDR3 runs 15 residues. The junction had 12 bases not matched to a gene; V was cut back by 7 bases and J by 3 bases. The germline CDR1 and CDR2 sequences are MNHNS and SASEGT. The CDR3, as DNA: TGTGCCAGCACCGTAGCCCCAGGGGGTGGCTACGAGCAGTACTTC. This codes for CASTVAPGGGYEQYF.

The V gene is TRBV7-8, the J gene TRBJ1-6; no clear D gene. Looked up from germline, CDR1 is SGHVS and CDR2 is FQNEAQ. Trimming cost V 1 base and J 8 bases, with 9 bases left between them. The CDR3 has 14 amino acids. The CDR3: CASSLEVRDSPLHF. The CDR3 DNA follows: TGTGCCAGCAGCTTAGAGGTTCGGGATTCACCCCTCCACTTT.

There are a few counts of this clone. V gene TRBV6-5 combines with J gene TRBJ2-1, with 7 bases that match TRBD2. The V gene end was trimmed by 7 bases and the J gene end by 4 bases; junction bases not matched to a gene: 4. The CDR3 loop spans 13 amino acids. Germline V CDR1 and CDR2: MNHEY, SVGAGI. CDR3: CASMGGAYNEQFF. Written as DNA, the CDR3 is TGTGCCAGCATGGGAGGGGCTTACAATGAGCAGTTCTTC.

The rearrangement joins TRBV15 to TRBJ1-1, with no clear D. The CDR3 totals 13 residues. Per the germline V gene, CDR1 is LNHNV and CDR2 is YYDKDF (reference sequence). V lost 5 bases and J lost 0, with 7 bases in between. CDR3 sequence: CATSESMNTEAFF. Written as DNA, the CDR3 is TGTGCCACCAGCGAATCTATGAACACTGAAGCTTTCTTT.

V is TRBV4-3 and J is TRBJ1-3, with D unresolved. This CDR3 contains 15 residues. The germline gives CDR1 LGHNA, CDR2 YSLEER. V lost 1 base and J lost 1, with 8 bases in between. This CDR3 is CASSQARRSGNTIYF. The CDR3 DNA sequence: TGCGCCAGCAGCCAAGCTCGGAGATCTGGAAACACCATATATTTT.

This clone was found a few times. This rearrangement joins TRBV25-1 to TRBJ1-1; TRBD1 is a possible D gene (5 bases). The germline V gene has CDR1 MGHDK and CDR2 SYGVNS. This CDR3 has 16 residues. V lost 5 bases and J 1 base, leaving 17 bases between the germline ends. The CDR3, as DNA: TGTGCCAGCAGTCCAATTATTGGGGGAGGGAACACTGAAGCTTTCTTT. Residues: CASSPIIGGGNTEAFF.

CDR3 residues: CASARGGTEAFF. The CDR3 nucleotides read TGTGCCAGCGCCCGGGGTGGGACTGAAGCTTTCTTT. The J gene is TRBJ1-1, the V gene TRBV6-6; no definite D call. Germline lookup yields CDR1 MNHNY and CDR2 SVGAGI (reference sequence). V dropped 8 bases and J dropped 5 bases, with 12 bases sitting between them. The CDR3 length is 12 residues.

This clone has just a few counts. The chain uses TRBV6-5 and TRBJ2-7, with 8 bases aligning to TRBD1. The germline V gene encodes CDR1 MNHEY and CDR2 SVGAGI. CDR3 size: 16 residues. V shed 2 bases, J shed 2 bases, and the junction held 8 bases outside the gene matches. The CDR3 spells CASSYTPGTGAYEQYF. The DNA for the CDR3 is TGTGCCAGCAGTTACACGCCGGGGACAGGAGCCTACGAGCAGTACTTC.

Here the CDR3 DNA reads TGTGCCAGTAGCCGCGGGGGACTCCCCGGGCAGACCCAGTACTTC. As protein: CASSRGGLPGQTQYF. The genes are TRBV19 and TRBJ2-5, with 7 bases matching TRBD2. The CDR3 contains 15 residues. Germline CDR1 reads LNHDA; CDR2 reads SQIVND (reference sequence). V was pared by 6 bases and J by 6 bases, with 13 bases of the junction left unmatched.

V usage is TRBV4-2 and J usage is TRBJ2-1; 9 nucleotides line up with TRBD2. V gave up 0 bases and J gave up 4 bases; unmatched junction bases: 10. The length of the CDR3 is 18 residues. Germline V lookup: CDR1 LGHNA, CDR2 YNFKEQ. CDR3 sequence reads: CASSQDRGGTSPYNEQFF. For the CDR3, the DNA is TGTGCCAGCAGCCAAGATCGCGGTGGGACTAGCCCATACAATGAGCAGTTCTTC.

The chain couples TRBV9 to TRBJ2-7; 8 bases match TRBD1. The V gene's germline CDR1 is SGDLS and CDR2 YYNGEE. The junction had 5 bases not matched to a gene; V was cut back by 8 bases and J by 1 base. This CDR3 is built from 13 residues. CDR3 coding DNA: TGTGCCAGTGGACAGGGTGGGTCCTACGAGCAGTACTTC. As protein: CASGQGGSYEQYF.

This chain links TRBV29-1 with TRBJ2-5; D remains unclear. The length of the CDR3 is 13 residues. Germline values: CDR1 SQVTM, CDR2 ANQGSEA. V lost 1 base and J lost 0, with 6 bases in between. CDR3 sequence reads: CSVEARYQETQYF. In DNA, the CDR3 is TGCAGCGTTGAAGCGCGGTACCAAGAGACCCAGTACTTC.

This clone was observed a single time. The genes are TRBV5-6 and TRBJ1-1; D is perhaps TRBD1 (6 bases). The CDR3 runs 15 residues. Germline V lookup: CDR1 SGHDT, CDR2 YYEEEE. The V and J ends lost 4 bases and 8 bases respectively, with 21 bases between them. CDR3 loop: CASSPTGTPRLEAFF. CDR3 DNA sequence: TGTGCCAGCAGCCCGACCGGGACACCGAGGTTGGAAGCTTTCTTT.

V usage is TRBV9 and J usage is TRBJ2-2; 7 bases align to TRBD2. Germline CDR1 is SGDLS and CDR2 is YYNGEE. CDR3 length: 14 amino acids. J gave up 6 bases and V 1 base, and 3 bases lay outside the gene matches. This CDR3 is CASSVQGGAGELFF. CDR3 DNA: TGTGCCAGCAGCGTACAGGGAGGGGCCGGGGAGCTGTTTTTT.

The chain carries TRBV7-2 and TRBJ2-7; 7 bases line up with TRBD2. The germline V gene encodes CDR1 SGHTA and CDR2 FQGNSA. J gave up 2 bases and V 3 bases, and 4 bases lay outside the gene matches. The CDR3 spans 14 residues. CDR3: CASSLGGVPYEQYF. DNA of the CDR3: TGTGCCAGCAGCTTGGGGGGGGTCCCCTACGAGCAGTACTTC.